Presented here are 22 T cell receptor beta chains from one specimen sequenced in a study of cytomegalovirus exposure and HLA in healthy donors. Primers for the PCR totalled 60 Vbeta and 13 Jbeta. The table came from immunoSEQ multiplex PCR; TCRdb's copy has only in-frame clones and leaves some out. The sample lists approximately 73,000 clones; 60% to 70% were seen once. Sequencing used PBMCs. The receptors come from a man aged 25 to 40 in good health and CMV-seropositive.

This chain connects TRBV11-1 to TRBJ1-1; D perhaps matches TRBD1 (5 bases). The CDR3 consists of 12 residues. Trimming stripped 5 bases from V and 10 bases from J, with 14 bases between. CDR1 and CDR2 from the germline V gene are SGHAT and FQDESV (reference sequence). The CDR3, as DNA: TGTGCCAGCAGCGGAGGGACTCGAGGAGCTTTCTTT. It codes for CASSGGTRGAFF.

The chain joins TRBV7-3 to TRBJ2-3, with 9 bases lining up with TRBD2. The length of the CDR3 is 15 residues. Germline V gene sequence: CDR1 SGHTA, CDR2 FQGTGA. J gave up 4 bases and V 5 bases, and 7 bases lay outside the gene matches. This CDR3 is CASSPQRGAADTQYF. For the CDR3, the DNA is TGTGCCAGCAGCCCGCAGCGGGGGGCAGCAGATACGCAGTATTTT.

Remarks on this clone: Its ends do not fully match the called genes, so a read error is possible. The chain has TRBV19 and TRBJ2-4; 9 nucleotides match TRBD1. This CDR3 has 13 residues. Germline V CDR1 and CDR2: LNHDA, SQIVND (reference sequence). CDR3 residues: CASSWDRAGPQDF. In nucleotides, the CDR3 is TGTGCCAGTAGTTGGGACAGGGCTGGTCCCCAGGACTTC. Variable domain in full (rest from reference TRBV19 and TRBJ2-4): DGGITQSPKYLFRKEGQNVTLSCEQNLNHDAMYWYRQDPGQGLRLIYYSQIVNDFQKGDIAEGYSVSREKKESFPLTVTSAQKNPTAFYLCASSWDRAGPQDFGAGTRLSVL.

This clone was detected a few times. The V call is TRBV5-3, the J call TRBJ2-7, with D possibly TRBD2 on 6 matching bases. TRBV5-3 is an ORF, with its function uncertain. Trimming shortened V by 8 bases and J by 5 bases, and 23 bases separated the two germline ends. This CDR3 has 15 amino acids. In nucleotides, the CDR3 is TGTGCCAGCCAAACGGTAGCGGTACCTAACCACGAGCAGTACTTC. This translates into CASQTVAVPNHEQYF.

The chain has TRBV4-2 and TRBJ2-5; possible D gene TRBD2, 7 bases. Trimming pared 6 bases from V and 5 bases from J, leaving 13 bases between. The germline V gene has CDR1 LGHNA and CDR2 YNFKEQ. The CDR3 extends over 13 amino acids. CDR3 sequence: CASSVGGGETQYF. In nucleotides, the CDR3 is TGTGCCAGCAGTGTGGGAGGGGGGGAGACCCAGTACTTC.

The chain carries TRBV9 and TRBJ2-7, with 7 positions matching TRBD1. Germline values: CDR1 SGDLS, CDR2 YYNGEE. J gave up 2 bases and V 2 bases, and 10 bases lay outside the gene matches. The CDR3 has 16 amino acids. CDR3 bases: TGTGCCAGCAGCGTTTCTCACAGGGGCTTTCCCTACGAGCAGTACTTC. This sequence encodes CASSVSHRGFPYEQYF. The full variable domain, with the rest looked up from reference TRBV9 and TRBJ2-7, is DSGVTQTPKHLITATGQRVTLRCSPRSGDLSVYWYQQSLDQGLQFLIQYYNGEERAKGNILERFSAQQFPDLHSELNLSSLELGDSALYFCASSVSHRGFPYEQYFGPGTRLTVT.

This rearrangement joins TRBV18 to TRBJ2-7, with D tentatively TRBD1 (5 bases). V was trimmed by 4 bases and J by 0 bases, leaving 7 bases between them. CDR3 length: 13 amino acids. Germline V lookup: CDR1 KGHSH, CDR2 LQKENI. CDR3 in DNA: TGTGCCAGCTCACTACAGGACTCCTACGAGCAGTACTTC. Residues: CASSLQDSYEQYF.

V is TRBV30 and J is TRBJ2-7; D unclear. From germline, CDR1 is GTSNPN and CDR2 SVGIG (reference sequence). The CDR3 is 14 amino acids. The ends were cut back, 5 bases at V and 4 bases at J, with 18 bases in the middle. CDR3: CAWEVGGDGYEQYF. CDR3 nucleotide sequence: TGTGCCTGGGAGGTCGGTGGTGATGGGTACGAGCAGTACTTC.

The chain links TRBV10-3 to TRBJ1-1; possibly TRBD1 for D (6 bases). Trimming took 11 bases from V and 1 from J, leaving 14 bases between them. Germline-derived CDR1 and CDR2 are ENHRY and SYGVKD. The CDR3 is 13 residues long. The CDR3 loop reads CAGMGHTNTEAFF. DNA of the CDR3: TGTGCCGGAATGGGACATACGAACACTGAAGCTTTCTTT.

The sample holds a few counts of this clone. The gene calls are TRBV4-1 and TRBJ2-3, with D unresolved. CDR3 length equals 16 residues. Trimming shortened V by 1 base and J by 3 bases, and 14 bases separated the two germline ends. Germline CDR1 and CDR2: MGHRA and YSYEKL. The CDR3: CASSQGLSRLTDTQYF. CDR3 DNA: TGCGCCAGCAGCCAAGGGCTCTCCAGGTTAACAGATACGCAGTATTTT.

This clone was detected only a few times. This chain joins TRBV7-6 and TRBJ2-1; 10 positions match TRBD2. The germline V gene has CDR1 SGHVS and CDR2 FNYEAQ. CDR3 length: 16 residues. V lost 2 bases and J lost 4; bases outside the gene matches: 5. CDR3 sequence reads: CASSLRGTSEYNEQFF. CDR3 sequence (DNA): TGTGCCAGCAGCTTACGGGGGACTAGCGAATACAATGAGCAGTTCTTC.

CDR3 loop: CASSPEGTHPPDTQYF. The DNA for the CDR3 is TGTGCCAGCAGCCCCGAGGGAACCCATCCCCCAGATACGCAGTATTTT. The chain couples TRBV9 to TRBJ2-3, with a possible D match to TRBD2 (5 bases). V was shortened by 4 bases and J by 4 bases, with 19 bases between the two germline ends. Germline V gene lookup returns CDR1 SGDLS and CDR2 YYNGEE. This CDR3 region has 16 residues.

The J gene is TRBJ2-7, the V gene TRBV5-1; 9 nucleotides align to TRBD2. V was pared by 4 bases and J by 3 bases, with 14 bases of the junction left unmatched. The V gene's germline CDR1 is SGHRS and CDR2 YFSETQ. The CDR3 runs 17 residues. CDR3 protein: CASSSRSPSGGFYEQYF. The CDR3 nucleotides read TGCGCCAGCAGCAGCAGGTCGCCCAGCGGGGGGTTCTACGAGCAGTACTTC.

This chain links TRBV13 with TRBJ1-1; no definite D call. V lost 5 bases, J lost 8 bases, and 15 bases lay in between. This CDR3 region has 13 residues. Looked up from germline, CDR1 is PRHDT and CDR2 is FYEKMQ (reference sequence). The CDR3 here is CASSLILTKEAFF. CDR3 nucleotide sequence: TGTGCCAGCAGCCTAATACTCACGAAAGAAGCTTTCTTT.

The V call is TRBV27, the J call TRBJ2-3, with D perhaps matching TRBD2 (6 bases). V was cut by 7 bases and J by 0 bases, with 8 bases left in between. The CDR3 length is 13 residues. The germline V gene encodes CDR1 MNHEY and CDR2 SMNVEV (reference sequence). The CDR3 DNA is TGTGCCAGCAAGGCGGGGAGCACAGATACGCAGTATTTT. Translated: CASKAGSTDTQYF.

This clone was counted only a few times. The CDR3 nucleotides read TGCGCCAGCAGCCAGATGGGACTAGCGGGAGGTGAGCAGTTCTTC. This translates into CASSQMGLAGGEQFF. The rearrangement joins TRBV4-1 to TRBJ2-1; TRBD2 matches at 15 bases. Germline V gives CDR1 MGHRA, CDR2 YSYEKL. V lost 3 bases to trimming and J lost 9 bases; unmatched junction nucleotides: 3. The CDR3 length is 15 residues.

This chain links TRBV25-1 with TRBJ2-3, with TRBD1 as a possible D gene (6 bases). Germline assignment: CDR1 MGHDK and CDR2 SYGVNS. The CDR3 contains 13 residues. Trimming removed 8 bases from V and 2 bases from J, with 11 bases in between. CDR3 sequence reads: CASQGWSTDTQYF. Here the CDR3 DNA reads TGTGCCAGCCAGGGGTGGTCCACAGATACGCAGTATTTT. The full variable domain, in which reference TRBV25-1 and TRBJ2-3 provide the parts outside the CDR3, is EADIYQTPRYLVIGTGKKITLECSQTMGHDKMYWYQQDPGMELHLIHYSYGVNSTEKGDLSSESTVSRIRTEHFPLTLESARPSHTSQYLCASQGWSTDTQYFGPGTRLTVL.

CDR3 bases: TGTGCCAGCATAGACAGGAGCTCCTATAATTCACCCCTCCACTTT. Its protein product is CASIDRSSYNSPLHF. This chain links TRBV6-6 with TRBJ1-6, with a weak D call TRBD1 (6 bases). CDR1 and CDR2 (germline): MNHNY, SVGAGI (reference sequence). This CDR3 is built from 15 residues. V was shortened by 7 bases and J by 0 bases, with 10 bases between the two germline ends.

This clone was recorded once. The V and J genes are TRBV6-1 and TRBJ1-3; TRBD1 matches 8 bases. V dropped 3 bases and J dropped 0; count of bases not matched to a gene: 10. Per germline, CDR1 MNHNS and CDR2 SASEGT. The CDR3 contains 18 residues. CDR3 sequence reads: CASSDRPGQASSGNTIYF. CDR3 in DNA: TGTGCCAGCAGTGACAGACCGGGACAGGCGAGCTCTGGAAACACCATATATTTT.

For this clone: The CDR3 end shows no conserved phenylalanine or tryptophan, and so a read error is likely. The V gene is TRBV30, the J gene TRBJ1-6; D not resolved. The germline V gene encodes CDR1 GTSNPN and CDR2 SVGIG (reference sequence). Trimming left V 3 bases short and J 6 bases short, with 9 bases between. This CDR3 region has 13 residues. The CDR3: CAWRLSSNSPLHL. The CDR3 nucleotides read TGTGCCTGGAGACTGTCAAGTAATTCACCCCTCCACCTT.

The J gene is TRBJ2-1, the V gene TRBV5-1; D gene uncertain. With 0 bases removed from V and 8 bases from J, the gap between germline ends came to 15 bases. Per germline, CDR1 SGHRS and CDR2 YFSETQ. This CDR3 has 15 residues. The CDR3 DNA sequence: TGCGCCAGCAGCTTGGTAGTTGGCAGGTACCATGAGCAGTTCTTC. It encodes CASSLVVGRYHEQFF.

This clone was observed a single time. The genes are TRBV11-2 and TRBJ2-5, with 7 bases fitting TRBD1. CDR1 and CDR2 (germline): SGHAT, FQNNGV. This CDR3 has 15 amino acids. V lost 4 bases and J lost 5; bases outside the gene matches: 10. The CDR3 DNA reads TGTGCCAGCAGCTGGGGGACAGCACGGGTGGAGACCCAGTACTTC. Translation gives CASSWGTARVETQYF.